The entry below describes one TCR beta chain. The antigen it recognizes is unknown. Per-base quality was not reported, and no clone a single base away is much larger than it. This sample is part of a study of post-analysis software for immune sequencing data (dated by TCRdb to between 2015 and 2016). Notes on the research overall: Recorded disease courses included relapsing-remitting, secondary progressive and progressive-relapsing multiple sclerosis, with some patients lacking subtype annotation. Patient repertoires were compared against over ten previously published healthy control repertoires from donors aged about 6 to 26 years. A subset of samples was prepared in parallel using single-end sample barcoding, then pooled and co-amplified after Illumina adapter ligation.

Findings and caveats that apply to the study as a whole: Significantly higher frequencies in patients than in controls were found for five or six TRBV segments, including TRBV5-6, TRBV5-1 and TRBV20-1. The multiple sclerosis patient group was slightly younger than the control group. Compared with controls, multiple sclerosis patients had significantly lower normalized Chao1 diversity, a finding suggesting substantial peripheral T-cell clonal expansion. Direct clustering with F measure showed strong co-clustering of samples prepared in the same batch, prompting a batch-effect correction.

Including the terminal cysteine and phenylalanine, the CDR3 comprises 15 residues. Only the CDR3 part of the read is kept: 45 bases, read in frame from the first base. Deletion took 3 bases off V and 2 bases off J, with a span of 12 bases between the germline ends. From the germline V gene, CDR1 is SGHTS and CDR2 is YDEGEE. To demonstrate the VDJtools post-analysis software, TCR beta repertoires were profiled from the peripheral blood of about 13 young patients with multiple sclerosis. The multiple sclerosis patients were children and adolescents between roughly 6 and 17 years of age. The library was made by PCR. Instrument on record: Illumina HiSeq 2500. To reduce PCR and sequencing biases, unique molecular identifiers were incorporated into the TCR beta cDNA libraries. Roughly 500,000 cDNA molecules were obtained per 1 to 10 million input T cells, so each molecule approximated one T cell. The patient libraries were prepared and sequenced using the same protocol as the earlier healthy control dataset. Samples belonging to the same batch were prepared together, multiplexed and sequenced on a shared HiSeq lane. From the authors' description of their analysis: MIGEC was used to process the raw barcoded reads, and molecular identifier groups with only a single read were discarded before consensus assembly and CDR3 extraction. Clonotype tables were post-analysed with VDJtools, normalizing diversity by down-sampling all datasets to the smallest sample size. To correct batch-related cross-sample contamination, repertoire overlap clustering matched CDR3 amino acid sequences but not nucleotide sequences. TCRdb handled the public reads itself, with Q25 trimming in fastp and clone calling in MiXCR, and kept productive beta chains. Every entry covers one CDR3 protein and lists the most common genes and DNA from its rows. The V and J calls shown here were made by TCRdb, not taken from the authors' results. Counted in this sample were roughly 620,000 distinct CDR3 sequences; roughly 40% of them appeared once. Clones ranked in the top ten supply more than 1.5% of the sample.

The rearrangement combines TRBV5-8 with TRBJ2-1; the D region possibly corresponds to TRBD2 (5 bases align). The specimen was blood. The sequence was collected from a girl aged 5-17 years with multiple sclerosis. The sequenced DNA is TGTGCCAGCAGCTCCCGTTCCGGGGCCTACAATGAGCAGTTCTTC. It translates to CASSSRSGAYNEQFF.